Below are 16 T cell receptor beta chains sequenced from a single sample in a study of CD4+ T cells in melanoma. Sequencing was performed with immunoSEQ multiplex PCR; in TCRdb, only in-frame clones are kept and a portion is missing. This table holds roughly 6,600 clones, almost 70% found once. The sequencing sample was made of cells from a culture (not recorded whether cultured in vitro). These receptors were obtained from a human donor with melanoma.

The chain couples TRBV29-1 to TRBJ1-1; D ambiguous. Trimming took off 7 bases at V and 4 bases at J, with 7 bases between the two ends. CDR1 and CDR2 (germline): SQVTM, ANQGSEA. The CDR3 has 10 amino acids. The CDR3 loop is CSAIVTEAFF. The DNA for the CDR3 is TGCAGCGCAATCGTCACTGAAGCTTTCTTT.

This chain uses TRBV10-3 with TRBJ2-7, with D maybe TRBD2 (5 bases). Germline lookup yields CDR1 ENHRY and CDR2 SYGVKD. The V end lost 3 bases, the J end lost 11 bases, and 14 bases lay between the germline ends. The CDR3 contains 12 residues. CDR3 residues: CAISDGSPKKYF. CDR3 bases: TGTGCCATCAGTGATGGGAGTCCGAAGAAGTACTTC.

Details on this clone: Distinct nucleotide sequences in the sample also encode this CDR3. The chain is built from TRBV5-1 and TRBJ1-1; D may be TRBD1 (5 bases). This CDR3 is built from 14 residues. The germline V gene encodes CDR1 SGHRS and CDR2 YFSETQ. The germline V and J ends were trimmed by 0 bases and 3 bases, with 9 bases remaining between them. In DNA, the CDR3 is TGCGCCAGCAGCTTGGTCGGGGGGGACACTGAAGCTTTCTTT. The encoded protein is CASSLVGGDTEAFF. The whole variable domain, filled in from reference TRBV5-1 and TRBJ1-1, reads KAGVTQTPRYLIKTRGQQVTLSCSPISGHRSVSWYQQTPGQGLQFLFEYFSETQRNKGNFPGRFSGRQFSNSRSEMNVSTLELGDSALYLCASSLVGGDTEAFFGQGTRLTVV.

The chain employs TRBV12-5 and TRBJ2-1; D uncertain. From germline, CDR1 is LGHNT and CDR2 FRNRAP. The CDR3 has 12 amino acids. Trimming removed 2 bases from V and 5 bases from J, with 4 bases in between. The DNA for the CDR3 is TGTGCTAGTGGTTTGACAGACAATGAGCAGTTCTTC. Translated: CASGLTDNEQFF.

The genes are TRBV5-8 and TRBJ2-1; TRBD2 matches 7 bases. The germline CDR1 and CDR2 sequences are SGHTS and YDEGEE. Germline trimming cut 3 bases from V and 3 bases from J; bases unmatched to any gene: 9. The CDR3 sequence is 16 residues long. CDR3: CASSWQSSGDYNEQFF. As DNA, the CDR3 is TGTGCCAGCAGCTGGCAGTCTAGCGGCGACTACAATGAGCAGTTCTTC.

This clone appeared a single time. The CDR3 protein is CASSTTSDYSSYNEQFF. DNA for the CDR3: TGTGCCAGCAGCACAACTAGCGACTACAGCTCCTACAATGAGCAGTTCTTC. J is TRBJ2-1 and V is TRBV7-3; 7 nucleotides match TRBD2. The CDR3 has 17 amino acids. Trimming at V came to 5 bases and at J to 0 bases, leaving 10 bases not matched to a gene. CDR1 is SGHTA, CDR2 FQGTGA, per germline.

This clone was seen only a few times. The CDR3 region is CASSLKQGSQTQYF. The CDR3 nucleotides read TGTGCCAGCAGCTTAAAACAGGGCTCGCAGACCCAGTACTTC. The chain couples TRBV5-6 to TRBJ2-5; possibly TRBD1 for D (6 bases). Trimming left V 2 bases short and J 6 bases short, with 14 bases between. Germline assignment: CDR1 SGHDT and CDR2 YYEEEE. The CDR3 has 14 amino acids.

The genes are TRBV5-1 and TRBJ1-1; D remains unclear. This CDR3 has 14 residues. The germline V gene encodes CDR1 SGHRS and CDR2 YFSETQ. The V gene lost 3 bases and the J gene lost 4 bases, with 13 bases spanning the gap. CDR3 in DNA: TGCGCCAGCAGCTCTTTCACCTTTGGCACTGAAGCTTTCTTT. Translation gives CASSSFTFGTEAFF.

This chain joins TRBV3-1 (or the pseudogene TRBV3-2) and TRBJ2-7, with 12 bases identical to TRBD1. The CDR3 loop spans 15 amino acids. V lost 3 bases, J lost 5 bases, and 5 bases stayed unmatched. Germline V CDR1 and CDR2: LGHDT, YNNKEL (reference sequence). CDR3 region: CASSQGDRGPDEQYF. For the CDR3, the DNA is TGTGCCAGCAGCCAGGGGGACAGGGGGCCTGACGAGCAGTACTTC.

The chain has TRBV3-1 (or the pseudogene TRBV3-2) and TRBJ1-5, with no clear D. CDR3 length: 13 amino acids. V was clipped by 0 bases and J by 5 bases, with 5 bases between them. Germline V gene sequence: CDR1 LGHDT, CDR2 YNNKEL (reference sequence). This CDR3 is CASSQDWYQPQHF. The CDR3 nucleotides are TGTGCCAGCAGCCAAGATTGGTATCAGCCCCAGCATTTT.

The chain carries TRBV30 and TRBJ1-2; 11 bases line up with TRBD1. This CDR3 has 15 amino acids. The ends lost 7 bases at V and 1 base at J; junction bases unmatched: 8. Germline lookup yields CDR1 GTSNPN and CDR2 SVGIG (reference sequence). CDR3 region: CASSGQGGSNYGYTF. The CDR3 DNA is TGTGCCTCCTCGGGACAGGGGGGGAGTAACTATGGCTACACCTTC.

The chain links TRBV15 to TRBJ2-6; D remains ambiguous. The CDR3 loop spans 14 amino acids. CDR1 is LNHNV, CDR2 YYDKDF, per germline (reference sequence). The V gene lost 3 bases and the J gene lost 2 bases, with 5 bases spanning the gap. The CDR3 region has the DNA TGTGCCACCAGCAGTCAGACTGGGGCCAACGTCCTGACTTTC. Amino acids: CATSSQTGANVLTF.

This clone rates as medium-sized. The gene calls are TRBV7-9 and TRBJ2-5; no clear D. Germline-derived CDR1 and CDR2 are SEHNR and FQNEAQ (reference sequence). Trimming pared 5 bases from V and 4 bases from J, leaving 14 bases between. The CDR3 covers 14 residues. This chain's CDR3 is CASSPKSRLETQYF. CDR3 DNA sequence: TGTGCCAGCAGCCCTAAGAGTCGGCTAGAGACCCAGTACTTC.

The V gene is TRBV10-1, the J gene TRBJ2-7, with a possible D match to TRBD2 (6 bases). Trimming removed 5 bases from V and 5 bases from J, with 13 bases in between. The CDR3 is 13 residues long. Germline CDR1 reads WNHNN; CDR2 reads SYGVQD (reference sequence). The CDR3: CASSSRRENEQYF. The DNA for the CDR3 is TGCGCCAGCAGTTCCCGGCGGGAAAACGAGCAGTACTTC.

This clone was seen a handful of times. This sequence joins TRBV14 and TRBJ2-3; 9 bases match TRBD1. Germline-derived CDR1 and CDR2 are SGHDN and FVKESK. This CDR3 comprises 15 residues. V lost 4 bases to trimming and J lost 3 bases; unmatched junction nucleotides: 5. The CDR3 is CASSPGQGRTDTQYF. DNA of the CDR3: TGTGCCAGCAGCCCCGGACAGGGGAGGACAGATACGCAGTATTTT.

This sequence joins TRBV19 and TRBJ2-7; 7 positions agree with TRBD2. CDR1 and CDR2 from the germline V gene are LNHDA and SQIVND (reference sequence). This CDR3 contains 14 residues. J was trimmed by 0 bases and V by 3 bases; bases with no gene match: 2. The DNA of the CDR3 is TGTGCCAGTAGTATGGGGGGGGGCTCCTACGAGCAGTACTTC. Translating it yields CASSMGGGSYEQYF.